This entry concerns a single TCR beta chain. The target antigen is unknown. This record belongs to a study of Tregs in tolerant kidney transplant recipients. The study, taken as a whole, reports: The small number of patients limits these findings pending further validation.

Thawed PBMCs were FACS-sorted into unstimulated CD4+CD25+CD127- regulatory T cells, CD4+CD25- non-regulatory cells, CD4 and CD8 cells. Per germline, CDR1 LNHNV and CDR2 YYDKDF (reference sequence). CDR3 length equals 13 residues. Between the trimmed V and J ends, which lost 8 bases and 6 bases, there was a span of 16 bases. Profiling relied on immunoSEQ multiplex PCR, and the TCRdb table lists in-frame clones only, not all of them. The table includes about 240,000 clones, approximately 83% detected once. This clonotype was sampled from a human donor in good health. Sequenced material: CD4+ T cells from blood. J is TRBJ1-2 and V is TRBV15; the D is unclear. The CDR3 reads CATGIYPVDGYTF. The CDR3 coding sequence is TGTGCCACCGGCATTTACCCAGTAGATGGCTACACCTTC.